The 24 T cell receptor beta chains below come from one sample, sequenced in a study of blood T cell repertoires in COVID-19. Only in-frame clones appear in the TCRdb table, and some are missing; sequencing was by immunoSEQ multiplex PCR. The table includes around 150,000 clones, over 70% detected once. Material for sequencing was peripheral blood. The receptors shown here come from a man aged 50-59 years with active or convalescent COVID-19.

The chain joins TRBV4-2 to TRBJ1-1; 8 nucleotides match TRBD1. The CDR3 is 15 amino acids. V gave up 0 bases and J gave up 4 bases; unmatched junction bases: 4. The germline V gene encodes CDR1 LGHNA and CDR2 YNFKEQ. The CDR3 region is CASSQEQQGVTEAFF. For the CDR3, the DNA is TGTGCCAGCAGCCAAGAACAACAGGGGGTCACTGAAGCTTTCTTT.

This chain connects TRBV3-1 (or the pseudogene TRBV3-2) to TRBJ2-1; a weak D match, TRBD1 (5 bases). The germline CDR1 and CDR2 sequences are LGHDT and YNNKEL (reference sequence). V lost 3 bases and J lost 10, with 10 bases in between. This CDR3 has 12 amino acids. CDR3 in DNA: TGTGCCAGCAGCCATACCGACAGAGAGCAGTTCTTC. Amino acids: CASSHTDREQFF.

The chain links TRBV27 to TRBJ2-7, with D perhaps matching TRBD2 (5 bases). CDR1 MNHEY and CDR2 SMNVEV come from the germline V gene (reference sequence). The CDR3 length is 13 residues. Trimming stripped 5 bases from V and 7 bases from J, with 15 bases between. The CDR3 sequence: CASSRALAREQYF. CDR3 nucleotide sequence: TGTGCCAGCAGTCGCGCCCTAGCTCGGGAGCAGTACTTC.

The gene calls are TRBV7-9 and TRBJ2-5, with a possible D match to TRBD2 (6 bases). Trimming stripped 3 bases from V and 0 bases from J, with 8 bases between. This CDR3 has 14 amino acids. Germline values: CDR1 SEHNR, CDR2 FQNEAQ (reference sequence). The CDR3 sequence is CASSFGGDQETQYF. DNA of the CDR3: TGTGCCAGCAGCTTTGGCGGGGACCAAGAGACCCAGTACTTC.

The gene calls are TRBV24-1 and TRBJ1-2; possibly TRBD1 for D (5 bases). V lost 6 bases and J lost 2, with 9 bases in between. Germline V gives CDR1 KGHDR, CDR2 SFDVKD. There are 13 residues in the CDR3. The CDR3 reads CATSRQPNYGYTF. For the CDR3, the DNA is TGTGCCACCAGTAGACAGCCCAACTATGGCTACACCTTC.

J is TRBJ1-6 and V is TRBV19; D gene uncertain. Trimming pared 3 bases from V and 6 bases from J, leaving 18 bases between. The CDR3 is made up of 17 amino acids. Germline V gene lookup returns CDR1 LNHDA and CDR2 SQIVND (reference sequence). The CDR3 DNA reads as TGTGCCAGTAGTATGCTAATTTCTCGAGGGAGTAATTCACCCCTCCACTTT. Protein: CASSMLISRGSNSPLHF.

Only one count was recorded for this clone. The J gene is TRBJ2-1, the V gene TRBV9; maybe TRBD2 (6 bases). Germline V gene data show CDR1 as SGDLS and CDR2 as YYNGEE. V dropped 1 base and J dropped 4 bases, with 12 bases sitting between them. This CDR3 is built from 15 residues. The CDR3 sequence is CASSVTGATYNEQFF. DNA of the CDR3: TGTGCCAGCAGCGTAACGGGAGCGACGTACAATGAGCAGTTCTTC.

This clone was seen a single time. The chain employs TRBV9 and TRBJ1-4, with no clear D. Germline CDR1 and CDR2: SGDLS and YYNGEE. The CDR3 loop spans 14 amino acids. With 0 bases removed from V and 8 bases from J, the gap between germline ends came to 11 bases. The CDR3 nucleotides are TGTGCCAGCAGCGTAGGGAGGGATCGGGAAAAACTGTTTTTT. Protein product: CASSVGRDREKLFF.

The genes are TRBV9 and TRBJ2-3; D unclear. CDR3 length: 14 amino acids. With 4 bases removed from V and 2 bases from J, the gap between germline ends came to 11 bases. Germline assignment: CDR1 SGDLS and CDR2 YYNGEE. Here the CDR3 reads CASSPYAFTDTQYF. CDR3 nucleotides: TGTGCCAGCAGCCCCTACGCCTTCACAGATACGCAGTATTTT.

This chain connects TRBV5-6 to TRBJ2-3; D gene ambiguous. Looked up from germline, CDR1 is SGHDT and CDR2 is YYEEEE. The V end was cut by 0 bases, the J end by 0 bases, with 11 bases between. The CDR3 is 16 amino acids. CDR3 nucleotide sequence: TGTGCCAGCAGCTTGGCGGTGCAGCGTAGCACAGATACGCAGTATTTT. As protein: CASSLAVQRSTDTQYF. The whole variable domain, remainder taken from reference TRBV5-6 and TRBJ2-3, is DAGVTQSPTHLIKTRGQQVTLRCSPKSGHDTVSWYQQALGQGPQFIFQYYEEEERQRGNFPDRFSGHQFPNYSSELNVNALLLGDSALYLCASSLAVQRSTDTQYFGPGTRLTVL.

This sequence joins TRBV2 and TRBJ2-1; TRBD2 agrees at 13 bases. V shed 5 bases and J 6 bases; nucleotides not matched to a gene: 4. This CDR3 comprises 15 residues. CDR1 is SNHLY and CDR2 is FYNNEI in the germline V gene. CDR3 loop: CASSLLAGGINEQFF. CDR3 coding DNA: TGTGCCAGCAGTTTACTAGCGGGAGGGATCAATGAGCAGTTCTTC.

The chain links TRBV7-8 to TRBJ1-4, with D possibly TRBD1 on 5 matching bases. Between the trimmed V and J ends, which lost 5 bases and 0 bases, there was a span of 13 bases. This CDR3 has 16 residues. The V gene's germline CDR1 is SGHVS and CDR2 FQNEAQ. The CDR3 loop reads CASSNYRSPTNEKLFF. The DNA of the CDR3 is TGTGCCAGCAGCAACTACAGGAGTCCAACTAATGAAAAACTGTTTTTT.

This chain uses TRBV7-9 with TRBJ1-4, with TRBD1 identical over 7 bases. Germline CDR1 and CDR2: SEHNR and FQNEAQ (reference sequence). The CDR3 totals 13 residues. Trimming at V came to 1 base and at J to 8 bases, leaving 1 base not matched to a gene. For the CDR3, the DNA is TGTGCCAGCAGCTTAGTAGGGGGCGAAAAACTGTTTTTT. Translated, it gives CASSLVGGEKLFF.

The sample holds one count of this clone. The rearrangement uses TRBV6-4 and TRBJ2-2; D gene unclear. The germline V and J ends were trimmed by 6 bases and 6 bases, with 11 bases remaining between them. Looked up from germline, CDR1 is MRHNA and CDR2 is SNTAGT. This CDR3 comprises 13 residues. CDR3 DNA sequence: TGTGCCAGCAGATCCCTTAGCTCCGGGGAGCTGTTTTTT. Residues: CASRSLSSGELFF.

The rearrangement joins TRBV28 to TRBJ1-4, with unresolved D. Between the trimmed V and J ends, which lost 8 bases and 4 bases, there was a span of 17 bases. This CDR3 has 15 amino acids. The germline V gene encodes CDR1 MDHEN and CDR2 SYDVKM. This chain's CDR3 is CASRLGVMLNEKLFF. In nucleotides, the CDR3 is TGTGCCAGCCGACTCGGCGTGATGCTTAATGAAAAACTGTTTTTT.

The count of this clone is one. The genes are TRBV27 and TRBJ1-6; TRBD1 matches 8 bases. CDR1 MNHEY and CDR2 SMNVEV come from the germline V gene (reference sequence). Germline trimming cut 5 bases from V and 2 bases from J; bases unmatched to any gene: 2. The CDR3 totals 15 residues. CDR3 sequence (DNA): TGTGCCAGCAGTGACAGGGGACCCTATAATTCACCCCTCCACTTT. Encoded protein: CASSDRGPYNSPLHF.

The chain has TRBV10-3 and TRBJ2-1, with 9 bases matching TRBD2. V lost 3 bases to trimming and J lost 1 base; unmatched junction nucleotides: 4. This CDR3 has 16 amino acids. Germline-derived CDR1 and CDR2 are ENHRY and SYGVKD. Written as DNA, the CDR3 is TGTGCCATCAGTGACCCCAGCGGGAGGTCCTACAATGAGCAGTTCTTC. Protein sequence: CAISDPSGRSYNEQFF.

The chain recombines TRBV6-6 with TRBJ2-2; 12 bases match TRBD2. The CDR3 is 15 residues long. CDR1 MNHNY and CDR2 SVGAGI come from the germline V gene (reference sequence). Losses at the gene ends were 10 bases for V and 7 bases for J; bases not matched to a gene: 10. The DNA of the CDR3 is TGTGCCATCTCTAGACTAGCGGGAGTGAGCGGGGAGCTGTTTTTT. Protein: CAISRLAGVSGELFF.

The rearrangement uses TRBV10-1 and TRBJ1-2, with a tentative D call TRBD1 (6 bases). V was trimmed by 1 base and J by 4 bases, leaving 10 bases between them. Germline-derived CDR1 and CDR2 are WNHNN and SYGVQD (reference sequence). The CDR3 extends over 14 amino acids. The CDR3 coding sequence is TGCGCCAGCAGTGAGTACAGGGACGGCTATGGCTACACCTTC. Encoded protein: CASSEYRDGYGYTF.

The CDR3 spells CASIPVGSITYEQYF. Written as DNA, the CDR3 is TGTGCCAGCATCCCTGTGGGCAGCATCACCTACGAGCAGTACTTC. The chain is built from TRBV28 and TRBJ2-7; D is unresolved. Germline V gene sequence: CDR1 MDHEN, CDR2 SYDVKM. Trimming took off 7 bases at V and 2 bases at J, with 18 bases between the two ends. This CDR3 contains 15 residues.

To note about this clone: One junction end disagrees with the germline gene, perhaps due to a read error. CDR3 amino acids: CASSSTSGSSIVF. For the CDR3, the DNA is TGTGCCAGCAGCTCAACTAGCGGGAGTTCCATAGTCTTC. The J gene is TRBJ2-1, the V gene TRBV7-2; TRBD2 aligns across 11 bases. This CDR3 has 13 residues. In germline, CDR1 is SGHTA, CDR2 FQGNSA.

This clone was counted once. This rearrangement joins TRBV27 to TRBJ1-1; a weak D match, TRBD1 (6 bases). The CDR3 loop spans 15 amino acids. V was trimmed by 8 bases and J by 8 bases, leaving 24 bases between them. The germline CDR1 and CDR2 sequences are MNHEY and SMNVEV (reference sequence). CDR3 amino acids: CASFKQGLGDREAFF. Here the CDR3 DNA reads TGTGCCAGCTTTAAACAGGGACTAGGGGACCGCGAAGCTTTCTTT.

The chain recombines TRBV6-5 with TRBJ2-5, with 8 bases aligning to TRBD2. This CDR3 comprises 14 residues. The germline V gene encodes CDR1 MNHEY and CDR2 SVGAGI. With 11 bases clipped from V and 2 bases from J, the junction kept 10 bases outside the gene matches. This CDR3 reads CAATGGGQQETQYF. CDR3 coding DNA: TGTGCCGCAACCGGGGGGGGCCAACAAGAGACCCAGTACTTC.

The J gene is TRBJ2-5, the V gene TRBV15; the D gene is possibly TRBD2 (7 bases). Germline assignment: CDR1 LNHNV and CDR2 YYDKDF (reference sequence). The length of the CDR3 is 14 residues. Trimming stripped 5 bases from V and 0 bases from J, with 10 bases between. The CDR3, as DNA: TGTGCCACCAGCGAGGGGGGGGACCAAGAGACCCAGTACTTC. Its protein product is CATSEGGDQETQYF.